The T cell receptor (beta chain) described here comes from a study of T cell repertoires in cytomegalovirus infection. TCRdb re-called the reads with MiXCR, one entry per CDR3 protein. The sample holds about 83,000 distinct CDR3 sequences, about 31% seen once. This clonotype was seen a few times. Its specificity is unknown. The source of this sequence is a human donor in good health (CMV status not recorded). Some clones in this sample may be carry-over from other donors' samples. The sequences come from CD8+ T cells from cultured PBMCs, collected from culture after CMV antigen stimulation.

The DNA of the CDR3 is TGTGCCAGCAGCCAGACCGGGACTAGCGGGGAGGATGAGCAGTTCTTC. Residues: CASSQTGTSGEDEQFF. This chain joins TRBV14 and TRBJ2-1; 13 positions agree with TRBD2. Germline V CDR1 and CDR2: SGHDN, FVKESK. The CDR3 length is 16 residues. V shed 3 bases and J 8 bases; nucleotides not matched to a gene: 7.